This passage covers 21 T cell receptor beta chains from one sample sequenced in a study of lymphopenia after photon versus proton radiotherapy. Generated by immunoSEQ multiplex PCR, the TCRdb table keeps only in-frame clones and is missing some. In the table there are tens of thousands of clones, under 95% of which are singletons. The source was peripheral blood, collected from a patient treated with photon-based radiotherapy. The receptors derive from a woman in her 70s with pancreatic cancer.

The chain combines TRBV11-2 with TRBJ1-1; 8 bases are shared with TRBD1. The CDR3 runs to 13 residues. From germline, CDR1 is SGHAT and CDR2 FQNNGV. V shed 4 bases and J 7 bases; nucleotides not matched to a gene: 5. CDR3 coding DNA: TGTGCCAGCAGCTCCTTGGACAGGGTTGAAGCTTTCTTT. Translated: CASSSLDRVEAFF.

The rearrangement uses TRBV5-4 and TRBJ2-3; 11 positions match TRBD2. This CDR3 region has 15 residues. The V gene's germline CDR1 is SGHNT and CDR2 YYREEE (reference sequence). The V segment lost 0 bases and the J segment 5 bases; nucleotides outside the gene matches: 2. In DNA, the CDR3 is TGTGCCAGCAGCTTGGGCCTAGCGGGAGGAGATACGCAGTATTTT. Encoded protein: CASSLGLAGGDTQYF.

The chain uses TRBV6-5 and TRBJ2-7; TRBD1 matches at 7 bases. The CDR3 is 14 amino acids. Germline trimming cut 6 bases from V and 0 bases from J; bases unmatched to any gene: 5. Germline V gene sequence: CDR1 MNHEY, CDR2 SVGAGI. The CDR3 spells CASRRRDSSYEQYF. CDR3 DNA sequence: TGTGCCAGCAGACGTCGGGACAGCTCCTACGAGCAGTACTTC.

The chain uses TRBV12-5 and TRBJ2-5; D is undetermined. Germline lookup yields CDR1 LGHNT and CDR2 FRNRAP. V dropped 4 bases and J dropped 2 bases, with 11 bases sitting between them. The CDR3 covers 14 residues. In DNA form, the CDR3 reads TGTGCTAGTGGTTCCTCTGGGGTACAAGAGACCCAGTACTTC. As protein: CASGSSGVQETQYF.

The J gene is TRBJ2-3, the V gene TRBV5-1, with unresolved D. Between the trimmed V and J ends, which lost 1 base and 2 bases, there was a span of 5 bases. The CDR3 runs 13 residues. Germline CDR1 reads SGHRS; CDR2 reads YFSETQ. CDR3 nucleotides: TGCGCCAGCAGCTTGAAAGCCACAGATACGCAGTATTTT. Translating it yields CASSLKATDTQYF.

The chain has TRBV5-4 and TRBJ2-1, with 10 bases fitting TRBD2. V gave up 0 bases and J gave up 3 bases; unmatched junction bases: 3. Germline V CDR1 and CDR2: SGHNT, YYREEE (reference sequence). This CDR3 comprises 16 residues. CDR3 in amino acids: CASSLGTSGNYNEQFF. CDR3 sequence (DNA): TGTGCCAGCAGCTTGGGGACTAGCGGAAACTACAATGAGCAGTTCTTC. The whole variable domain, remainder taken from reference TRBV5-4 and TRBJ2-1, is ETGVTQSPTHLIKTRGQQVTLRCSSQSGHNTVSWYQQALGQGPQFIFQYYREEENGRGNFPPRFSGLQFPNYSSELNVNALELDDSALYLCASSLGTSGNYNEQFFGPGTRLTVL.

The chain carries TRBV29-1 and TRBJ1-4; TRBD1 might be the D (6 bases). The CDR3 length is 15 residues. CDR1 and CDR2 from the germline V gene are SQVTM and ANQGSEA. The ends were cut back, 0 bases at V and 6 bases at J, with 14 bases in the middle. DNA for the CDR3: TGCAGCGTTGAAGATCAAAGGGGGGACTATGAAAAACTGTTTTTT. It encodes CSVEDQRGDYEKLFF. Full variable domain (rest looked up from reference TRBV29-1 and TRBJ1-4): SAVISQKPSRDICQRGTSLTIQCQVDSQVTMMFWYRQQPGQSLTLIATANQGSEATYESGFVIDKFPISRPNLTFSTLTVSNMSPEDSSIYLCSVEDQRGDYEKLFFGSGTQLSVL.

The chain combines TRBV5-6 with TRBJ2-5; D is unclear. V was pared by 4 bases and J by 1 base, with 11 bases between. Germline CDR1 and CDR2: SGHDT and YYEEEE. The CDR3 contains 14 residues. CDR3 protein: CASSTQDGQETQYF. The CDR3 DNA is TGTGCCAGCAGCACGCAGGACGGCCAAGAGACCCAGTACTTC.

The chain carries TRBV18 and TRBJ1-1, with TRBD1 matching 8 bases. Germline V gene sequence: CDR1 KGHSH, CDR2 LQKENI. The CDR3 has 17 amino acids. J lost 3 bases, V lost 5 bases, and 14 bases had no gene match. DNA of the CDR3: TGTGCCAGCTCATCCGGGACAGGCCTCTCTTCGGACACTGAAGCTTTCTTT. This encodes CASSSGTGLSSDTEAFF.

The J gene is TRBJ1-1, the V gene TRBV14, with 8 bases matching TRBD1. CDR1 and CDR2 from the germline V gene are SGHDN and FVKESK. The CDR3 spans 15 residues. Trimming removed 4 bases from V and 5 bases from J; junction bases left unmatched: 9. This CDR3 reads CASSRRTGRVTEAFF. The CDR3 region has the DNA TGTGCCAGCAGCCGTCGGACAGGGCGCGTAACTGAAGCTTTCTTT.

The chain has TRBV7-9 and TRBJ1-5, with a tentative D call TRBD1 (6 bases). Germline assignment: CDR1 SEHNR and CDR2 FQNEAQ (reference sequence). The length of the CDR3 is 14 residues. Trimming shortened V by 2 bases and J by 4 bases, and 9 bases separated the two germline ends. The CDR3 sequence is CASSLQGGNQPQHF. The CDR3, as DNA: TGTGCCAGCAGCTTACAAGGGGGGAATCAGCCCCAGCATTTT.

The gene calls are TRBV7-9 and TRBJ2-7; D assignment may be TRBD1 or TRBD2 (6 bases each). The CDR3 loop spans 11 amino acids. The V gene's germline CDR1 is SEHNR and CDR2 FQNEAQ (reference sequence). Trimming cost V 5 bases and J 7 bases, with 9 bases left between them. The CDR3 reads CASSRGGEQYF. The CDR3 DNA sequence: TGTGCCAGCAGCCGAGGGGGGGAGCAGTACTTC.

The V gene is TRBV5-5, the J gene TRBJ2-2, with D perhaps TRBD1 (8 bases). V was pared by 2 bases and J by 3 bases, with 11 bases between. Germline CDR1 reads SGHKS; CDR2 reads YYEKEE (reference sequence). The CDR3 runs 15 residues. CDR3 in DNA: TGTGCCAGCAGCTTACAGGGGGGGTACACCGGGGAGCTGTTTTTT. The encoded protein is CASSLQGGYTGELFF.

The chain combines TRBV18 with TRBJ2-1, with 11 bases aligning to TRBD2. Germline V CDR1 and CDR2: KGHSH, LQKENI. The J segment lost 7 bases and the V segment lost 3 bases, leaving 17 bases of the junction unmatched. This CDR3 comprises 19 residues. The CDR3 DNA reads TGTGCCAGCTCACCGTCGATGTTGACTAGCGGGACGGTACGGAATGAGCAGTTCTTC. Amino acids: CASSPSMLTSGTVRNEQFF.

The chain joins TRBV19 to TRBJ2-7; D is possibly TRBD1 (6 bases). Germline V gives CDR1 LNHDA, CDR2 SQIVND (reference sequence). The CDR3 loop spans 14 amino acids. V was clipped by 3 bases and J by 6 bases, with 15 bases between them. In DNA, the CDR3 is TGTGCCAGTAGTATTCCAGGGGCGGGCGCCGAGCAGTACTTC. This encodes CASSIPGAGAEQYF.

V is TRBV19 and J is TRBJ2-6; 12 bases are a match to TRBD1. CDR3 length equals 17 residues. V shed 6 bases, J shed 2 bases, and the junction held 5 bases outside the gene matches. CDR1 LNHDA and CDR2 SQIVND come from the germline V gene (reference sequence). The CDR3 is CASRRDRGLTGANVLTF. The CDR3 bases are TGTGCCAGTAGGCGGGACAGGGGGCTTACTGGGGCCAACGTCCTGACTTTC.

V is TRBV9 and J is TRBJ2-1, with D maybe TRBD2 (6 bases). The CDR3 totals 15 residues. Trimming took off 3 bases at V and 7 bases at J, with 17 bases between the two ends. Germline V CDR1 and CDR2: SGDLS, YYNGEE. CDR3 sequence reads: CASSGAVGTWNEQFF. In DNA, the CDR3 is TGTGCCAGCAGCGGAGCGGTGGGGACTTGGAATGAGCAGTTCTTC.

J is TRBJ2-1 and V is TRBV20-1; D is ambiguous. The CDR3 sequence is 11 residues long. Germline values: CDR1 DFQATT, CDR2 SNEGSKA (reference sequence). V was pared by 3 bases and J by 6 bases, with 6 bases between. The CDR3 sequence is CSASLLNEQFF. The CDR3 DNA is TGCAGTGCTAGCTTGCTCAATGAGCAGTTCTTC.

This chain links TRBV5-1 with TRBJ2-1; D is uncertain. V lost 0 bases and J lost 6, with 10 bases in between. The CDR3 runs 14 residues. CDR1 and CDR2 (germline): SGHRS, YFSETQ. In nucleotides, the CDR3 is TGCGCCAGCAGCTTGGTCGGCACAATCAATGAGCAGTTCTTC. Amino acids: CASSLVGTINEQFF.

This clone was detected only a few times. The chain has TRBV28 and TRBJ2-7; D not certain. CDR1 and CDR2 (germline): MDHEN, SYDVKM. The ends were cut back, 4 bases at V and 4 bases at J, with 8 bases in the middle. The CDR3 runs to 12 residues. CDR3 region: CASSSRSYEQYF. The CDR3 DNA sequence: TGTGCCAGCAGTTCACGATCATACGAGCAGTACTTC.

This clone was detected a few times. The chain combines TRBV28 with TRBJ1-2; the D is unclear. The CDR3 extends over 14 amino acids. V lost 5 bases and J 4 bases, leaving 14 bases between the germline ends. Germline V CDR1 and CDR2: MDHEN, SYDVKM. The CDR3 DNA follows: TGTGCCAGCAGTCCGCCGACACTAATCTATGGCTACACCTTC. It specifies CASSPPTLIYGYTF.